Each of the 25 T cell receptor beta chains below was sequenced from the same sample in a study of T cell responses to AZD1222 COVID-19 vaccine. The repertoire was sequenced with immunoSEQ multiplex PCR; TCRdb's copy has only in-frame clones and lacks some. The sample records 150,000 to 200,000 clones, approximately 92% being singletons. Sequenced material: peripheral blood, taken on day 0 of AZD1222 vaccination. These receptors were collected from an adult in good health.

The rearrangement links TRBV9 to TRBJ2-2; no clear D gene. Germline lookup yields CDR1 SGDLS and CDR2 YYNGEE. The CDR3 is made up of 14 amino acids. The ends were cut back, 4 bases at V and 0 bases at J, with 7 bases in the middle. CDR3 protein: CASSPLANTGELFF. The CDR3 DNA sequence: TGTGCCAGCAGCCCCCTAGCGAACACCGGGGAGCTGTTTTTT.

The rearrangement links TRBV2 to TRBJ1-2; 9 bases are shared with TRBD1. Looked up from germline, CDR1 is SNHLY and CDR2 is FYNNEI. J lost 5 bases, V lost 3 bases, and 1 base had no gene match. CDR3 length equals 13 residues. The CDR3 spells CASSEGTGYGYTF. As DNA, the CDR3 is TGTGCCAGCAGTGAGGGGACAGGGTATGGCTACACCTTC. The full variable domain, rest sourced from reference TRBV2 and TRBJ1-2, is EPEVTQTPSHQVTQMGQEVILRCVPISNHLYFYWYRQILGQKVEFLVSFYNNEISEKSEIFDDQFSVERPDGSNFTLKIRSTKLEDSAMYFCASSEGTGYGYTFGSGTRLTVV.

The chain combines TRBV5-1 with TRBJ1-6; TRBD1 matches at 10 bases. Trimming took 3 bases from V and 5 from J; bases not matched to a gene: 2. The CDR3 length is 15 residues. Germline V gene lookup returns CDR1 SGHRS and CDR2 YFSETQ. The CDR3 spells CASSSGQGNNSPLHF. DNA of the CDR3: TGCGCCAGCAGCTCGGGACAGGGGAATAATTCACCCCTCCACTTT.

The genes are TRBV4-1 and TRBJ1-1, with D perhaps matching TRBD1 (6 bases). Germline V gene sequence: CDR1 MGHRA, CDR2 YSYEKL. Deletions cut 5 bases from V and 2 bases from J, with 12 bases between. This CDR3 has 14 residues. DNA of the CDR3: TGCGCCAGCAGCTTTCGGACAGACAACACTGAAGCTTTCTTT. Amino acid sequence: CASSFRTDNTEAFF.

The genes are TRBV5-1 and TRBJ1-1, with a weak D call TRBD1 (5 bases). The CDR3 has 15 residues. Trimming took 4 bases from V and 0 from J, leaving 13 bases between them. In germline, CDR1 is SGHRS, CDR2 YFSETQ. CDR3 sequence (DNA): TGCGCCAGCAGCCAGGAGACAGCCTTGAACACTGAAGCTTTCTTT. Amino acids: CASSQETALNTEAFF.

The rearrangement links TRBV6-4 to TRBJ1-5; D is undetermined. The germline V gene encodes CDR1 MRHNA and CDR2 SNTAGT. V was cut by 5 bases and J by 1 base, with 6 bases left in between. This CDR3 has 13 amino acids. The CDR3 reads CASSRESNQPQHF. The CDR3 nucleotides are TGTGCCAGCAGTCGGGAGAGCAATCAGCCCCAGCATTTT.

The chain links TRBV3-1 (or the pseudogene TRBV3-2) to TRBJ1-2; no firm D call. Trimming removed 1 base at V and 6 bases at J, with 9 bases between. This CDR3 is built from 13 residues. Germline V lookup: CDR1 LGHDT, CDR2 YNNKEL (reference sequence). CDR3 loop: CASSQGGIHGYTF. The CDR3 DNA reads TGTGCCAGCAGCCAAGGCGGGATCCATGGCTACACCTTC.

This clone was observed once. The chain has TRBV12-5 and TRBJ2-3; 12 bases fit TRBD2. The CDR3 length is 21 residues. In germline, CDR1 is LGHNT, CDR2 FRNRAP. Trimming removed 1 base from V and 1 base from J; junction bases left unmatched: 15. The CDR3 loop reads CASGLDWTGRRTSGGTDTQYF. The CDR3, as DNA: TGTGCTAGTGGTTTGGACTGGACCGGGCGAAGGACTAGCGGGGGCACAGATACGCAGTATTTT.

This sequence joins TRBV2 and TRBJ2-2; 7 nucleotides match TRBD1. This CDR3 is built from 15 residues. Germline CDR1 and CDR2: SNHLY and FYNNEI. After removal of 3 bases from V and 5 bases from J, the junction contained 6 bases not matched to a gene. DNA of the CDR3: TGTGCCAGCAGTGACGCAGGGGGTACGACCGGGGAGCTGTTTTTT. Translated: CASSDAGGTTGELFF.

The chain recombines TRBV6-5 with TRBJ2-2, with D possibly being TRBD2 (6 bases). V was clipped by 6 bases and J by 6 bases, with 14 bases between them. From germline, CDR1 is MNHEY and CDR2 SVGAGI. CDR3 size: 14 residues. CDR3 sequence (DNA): TGTGCCAGCAGCTCAACCGGGGGTCCCGGGGAGCTGTTTTTT. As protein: CASSSTGGPGELFF.

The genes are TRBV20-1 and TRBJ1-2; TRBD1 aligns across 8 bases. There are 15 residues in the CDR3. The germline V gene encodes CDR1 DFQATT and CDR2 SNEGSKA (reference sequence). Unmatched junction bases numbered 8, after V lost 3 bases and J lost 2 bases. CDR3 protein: CSASTQGAVNYGYTF. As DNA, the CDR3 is TGCAGTGCTAGTACCCAGGGGGCGGTCAACTATGGCTACACCTTC.

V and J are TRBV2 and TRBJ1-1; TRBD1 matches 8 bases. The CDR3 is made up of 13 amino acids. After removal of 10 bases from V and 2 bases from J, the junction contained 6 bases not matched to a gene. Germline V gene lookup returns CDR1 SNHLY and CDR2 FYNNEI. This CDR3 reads CAIKDRGNTEAFF. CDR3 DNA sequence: TGTGCCATTAAAGACAGGGGTAACACTGAAGCTTTCTTT.

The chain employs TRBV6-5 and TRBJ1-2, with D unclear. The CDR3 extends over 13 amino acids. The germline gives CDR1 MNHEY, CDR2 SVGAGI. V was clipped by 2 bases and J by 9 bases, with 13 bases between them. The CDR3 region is CASSYLLNERYTF. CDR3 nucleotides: TGTGCCAGCAGTTACCTACTGAACGAGCGCTACACCTTC.

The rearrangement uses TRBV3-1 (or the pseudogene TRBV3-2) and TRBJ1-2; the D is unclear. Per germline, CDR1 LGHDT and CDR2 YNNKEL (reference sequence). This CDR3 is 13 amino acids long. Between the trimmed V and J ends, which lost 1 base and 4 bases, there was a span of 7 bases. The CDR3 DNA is TGTGCCAGCAGCCAAGTACGGGGCTATGGCTACACCTTC. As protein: CASSQVRGYGYTF.

This CDR3 reads CASSLAEGSPLHF. The CDR3 DNA reads TGTGCCAGCAGCTTAGCGGAGGGTTCACCCCTCCACTTT. The chain has TRBV7-9 and TRBJ1-6; D gene ambiguous. In germline, CDR1 is SEHNR, CDR2 FQNEAQ (reference sequence). Trimming stripped 0 bases from V and 9 bases from J, with 6 bases between. The CDR3 covers 13 residues.

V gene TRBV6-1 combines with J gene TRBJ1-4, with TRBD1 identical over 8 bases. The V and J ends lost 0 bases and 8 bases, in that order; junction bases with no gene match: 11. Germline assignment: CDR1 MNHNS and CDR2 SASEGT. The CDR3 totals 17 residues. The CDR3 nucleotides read TGTGCCAGCAGTGAAGCGGTCCCGGACAGGGTCGGGGAAAAACTGTTTTTT. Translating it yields CASSEAVPDRVGEKLFF.

The CDR3: CATSRPVGRGGQGQHF. CDR3 bases: TGTGCCACCAGCAGACCTGTCGGGAGGGGGGGACAGGGACAGCATTTT. The chain employs TRBV15 and TRBJ1-5; 9 nucleotides match TRBD1. The CDR3 spans 16 residues. Trimming cost V 2 bases and J 13 bases; bases outside gene matches: 15. CDR1 LNHNV and CDR2 YYDKDF come from the germline V gene (reference sequence).

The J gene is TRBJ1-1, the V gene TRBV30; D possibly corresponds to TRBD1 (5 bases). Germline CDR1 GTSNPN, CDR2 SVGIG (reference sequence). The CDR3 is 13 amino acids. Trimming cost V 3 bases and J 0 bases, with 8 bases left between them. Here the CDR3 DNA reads TGTGCCTGGAGGGGGGGAATGAACACTGAAGCTTTCTTT. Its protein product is CAWRGGMNTEAFF.

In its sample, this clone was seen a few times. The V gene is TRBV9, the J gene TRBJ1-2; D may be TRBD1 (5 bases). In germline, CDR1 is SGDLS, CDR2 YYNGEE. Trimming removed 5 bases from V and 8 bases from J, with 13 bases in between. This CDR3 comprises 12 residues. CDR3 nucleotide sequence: TGTGCCAGCAGGCCCGGTGGGGGAGGCTACACCTTC. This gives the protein CASRPGGGGYTF.

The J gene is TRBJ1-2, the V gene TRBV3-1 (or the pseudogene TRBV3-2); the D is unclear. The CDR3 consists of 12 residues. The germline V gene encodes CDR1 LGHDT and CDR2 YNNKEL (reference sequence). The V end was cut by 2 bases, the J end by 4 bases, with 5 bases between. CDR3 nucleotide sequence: TGTGCCAGCAGCCAACCGACCTATGGCTACACCTTC. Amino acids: CASSQPTYGYTF.

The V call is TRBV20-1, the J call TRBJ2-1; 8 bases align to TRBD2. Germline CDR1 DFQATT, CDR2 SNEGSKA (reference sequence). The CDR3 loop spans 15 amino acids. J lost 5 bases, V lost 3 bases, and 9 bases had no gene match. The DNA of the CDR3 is TGCAGTGCTAGTTTCCGGGAGGGCCACGACAATGAGCAGTTCTTC. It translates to CSASFREGHDNEQFF.

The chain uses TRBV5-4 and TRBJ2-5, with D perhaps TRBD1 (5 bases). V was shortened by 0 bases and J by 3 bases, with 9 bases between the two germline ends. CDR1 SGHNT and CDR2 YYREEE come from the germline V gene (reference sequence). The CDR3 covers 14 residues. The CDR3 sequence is CASSLARREETQYF. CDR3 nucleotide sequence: TGTGCCAGCAGCTTGGCGCGCAGGGAAGAGACCCAGTACTTC.

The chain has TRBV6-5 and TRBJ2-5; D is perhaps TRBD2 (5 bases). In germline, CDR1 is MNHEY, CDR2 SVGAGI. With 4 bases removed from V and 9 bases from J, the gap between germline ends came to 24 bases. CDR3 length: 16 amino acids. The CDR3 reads CASSFVGNTPPGSQYF. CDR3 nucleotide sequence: TGTGCCAGCAGTTTTGTCGGGAATACCCCCCCGGGGTCCCAGTACTTC.

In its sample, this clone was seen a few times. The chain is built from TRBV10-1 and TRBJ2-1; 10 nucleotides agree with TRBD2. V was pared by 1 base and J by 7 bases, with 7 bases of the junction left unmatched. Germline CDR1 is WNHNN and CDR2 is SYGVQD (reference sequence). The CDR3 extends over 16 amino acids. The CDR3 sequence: CASSEWKREGRNEQFF. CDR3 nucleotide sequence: TGCGCCAGCAGTGAGTGGAAGCGGGAGGGCCGGAATGAGCAGTTCTTC.

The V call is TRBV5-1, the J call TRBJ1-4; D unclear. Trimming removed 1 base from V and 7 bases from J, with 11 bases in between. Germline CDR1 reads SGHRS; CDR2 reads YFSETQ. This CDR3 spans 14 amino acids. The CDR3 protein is CASSLTGRGEKLFF. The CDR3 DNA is TGCGCCAGCAGCTTGACGGGAAGAGGTGAAAAACTGTTTTTT.